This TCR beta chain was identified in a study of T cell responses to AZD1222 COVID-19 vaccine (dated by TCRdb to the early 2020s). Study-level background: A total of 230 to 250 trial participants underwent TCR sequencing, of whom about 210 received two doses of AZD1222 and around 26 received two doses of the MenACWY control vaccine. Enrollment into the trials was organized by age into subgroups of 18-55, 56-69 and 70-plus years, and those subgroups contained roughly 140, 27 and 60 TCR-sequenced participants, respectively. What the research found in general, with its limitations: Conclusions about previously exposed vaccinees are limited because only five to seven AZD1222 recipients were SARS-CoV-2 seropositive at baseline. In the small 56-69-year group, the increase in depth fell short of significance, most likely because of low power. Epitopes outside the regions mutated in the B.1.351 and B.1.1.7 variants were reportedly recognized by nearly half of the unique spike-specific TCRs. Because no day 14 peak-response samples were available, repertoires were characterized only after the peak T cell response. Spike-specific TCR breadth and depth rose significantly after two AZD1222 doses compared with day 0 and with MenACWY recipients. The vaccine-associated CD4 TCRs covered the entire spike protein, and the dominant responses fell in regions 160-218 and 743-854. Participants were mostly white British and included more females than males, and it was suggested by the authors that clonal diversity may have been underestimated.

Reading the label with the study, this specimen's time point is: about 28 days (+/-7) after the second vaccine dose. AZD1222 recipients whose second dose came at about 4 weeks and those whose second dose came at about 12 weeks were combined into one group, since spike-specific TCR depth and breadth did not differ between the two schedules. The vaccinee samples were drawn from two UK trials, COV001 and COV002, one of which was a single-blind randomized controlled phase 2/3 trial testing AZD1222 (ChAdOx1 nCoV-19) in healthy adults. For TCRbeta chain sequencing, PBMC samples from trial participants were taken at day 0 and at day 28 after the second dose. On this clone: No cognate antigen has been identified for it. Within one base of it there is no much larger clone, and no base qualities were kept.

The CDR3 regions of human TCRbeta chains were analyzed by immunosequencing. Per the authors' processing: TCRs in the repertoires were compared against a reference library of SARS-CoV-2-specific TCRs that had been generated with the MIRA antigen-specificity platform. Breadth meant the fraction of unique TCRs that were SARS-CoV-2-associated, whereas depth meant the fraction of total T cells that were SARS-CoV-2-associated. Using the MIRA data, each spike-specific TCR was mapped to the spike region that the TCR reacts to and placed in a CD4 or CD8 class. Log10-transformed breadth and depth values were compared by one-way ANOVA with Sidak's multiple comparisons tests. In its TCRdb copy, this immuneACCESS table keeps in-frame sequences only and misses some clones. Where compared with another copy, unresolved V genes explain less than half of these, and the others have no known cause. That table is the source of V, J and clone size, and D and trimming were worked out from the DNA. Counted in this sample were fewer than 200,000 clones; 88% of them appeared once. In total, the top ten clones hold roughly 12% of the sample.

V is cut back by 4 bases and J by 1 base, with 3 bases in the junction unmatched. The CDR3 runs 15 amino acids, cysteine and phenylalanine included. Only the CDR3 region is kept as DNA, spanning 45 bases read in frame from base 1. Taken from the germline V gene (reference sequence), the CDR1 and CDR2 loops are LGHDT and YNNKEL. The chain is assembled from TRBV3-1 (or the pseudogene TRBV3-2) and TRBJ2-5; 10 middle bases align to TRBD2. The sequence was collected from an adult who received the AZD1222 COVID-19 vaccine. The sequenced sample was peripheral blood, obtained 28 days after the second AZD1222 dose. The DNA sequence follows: TGTGCCAGCAGCCGGACTAGCGGTACCCAAGAGACCCAGTACTTC. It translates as CASSRTSGTQETQYF.